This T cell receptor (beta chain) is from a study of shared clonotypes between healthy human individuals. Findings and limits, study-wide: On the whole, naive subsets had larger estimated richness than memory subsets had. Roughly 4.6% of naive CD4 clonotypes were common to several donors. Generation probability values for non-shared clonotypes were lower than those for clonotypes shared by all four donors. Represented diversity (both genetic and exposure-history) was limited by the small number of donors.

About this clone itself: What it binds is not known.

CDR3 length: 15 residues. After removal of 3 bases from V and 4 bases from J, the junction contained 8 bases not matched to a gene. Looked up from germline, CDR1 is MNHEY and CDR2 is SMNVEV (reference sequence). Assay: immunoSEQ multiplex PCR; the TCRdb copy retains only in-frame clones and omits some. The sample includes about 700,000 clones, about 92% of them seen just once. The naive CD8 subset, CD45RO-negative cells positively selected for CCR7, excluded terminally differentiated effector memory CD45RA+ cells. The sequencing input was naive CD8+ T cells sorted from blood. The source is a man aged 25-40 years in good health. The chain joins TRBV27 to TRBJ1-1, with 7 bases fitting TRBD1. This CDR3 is CASSLPGQSPTEAFF. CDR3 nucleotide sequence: TGTGCCAGCAGTTTGCCGGGACAGTCGCCCACTGAAGCTTTCTTT.